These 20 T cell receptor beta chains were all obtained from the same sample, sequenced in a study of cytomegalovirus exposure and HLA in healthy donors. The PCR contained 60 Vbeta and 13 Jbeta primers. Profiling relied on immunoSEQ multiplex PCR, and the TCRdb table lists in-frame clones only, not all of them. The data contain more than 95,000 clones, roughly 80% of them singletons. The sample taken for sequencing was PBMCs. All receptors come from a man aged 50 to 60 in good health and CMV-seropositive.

CDR3 in DNA: TGTGCCAGCAGCGTAGTCCTAGCGGGTAGCACAGATACGCAGTATTTT. This sequence encodes CASSVVLAGSTDTQYF. The chain couples TRBV9 to TRBJ2-3, with 8 positions matching TRBD2. Looked up from germline, CDR1 is SGDLS and CDR2 is YYNGEE. The CDR3 has 16 amino acids. With 0 bases clipped from V and 0 bases from J, the junction kept 3 bases outside the gene matches.

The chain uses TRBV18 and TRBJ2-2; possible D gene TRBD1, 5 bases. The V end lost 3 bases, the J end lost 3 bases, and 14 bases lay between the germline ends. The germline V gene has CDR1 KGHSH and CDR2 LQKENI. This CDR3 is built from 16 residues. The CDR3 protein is CASSPNAQAHTGELFF. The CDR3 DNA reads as TGTGCCAGCTCACCCAATGCACAGGCTCACACCGGGGAGCTGTTTTTT. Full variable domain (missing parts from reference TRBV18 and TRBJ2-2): NAGVMQNPRHLVRRRGQEARLRCSPMKGHSHVYWYRQLPEEGLKFMVYLQKENIIDESGMPKERFSAEFPKEGPSILRIQQVVRGDSAAYFCASSPNAQAHTGELFFGEGSRLTVL.

CDR3 residues: CASGSWSRGRNEQFF. DNA for the CDR3: TGTGCTAGTGGTTCCTGGTCCAGGGGGCGGAATGAGCAGTTCTTC. The rearrangement uses TRBV12-5 and TRBJ2-1, with 8 nucleotides matching TRBD1. Germline V gene sequence: CDR1 LGHNT, CDR2 FRNRAP. The CDR3 is made up of 15 amino acids. The V gene end was trimmed by 4 bases and the J gene end by 7 bases; junction bases not matched to a gene: 9.

CDR3 in DNA: TGTGCCAGCAGCTCGGGACAGTGGAACACCGGGGAGCTGTTTTTT. Amino acid sequence: CASSSGQWNTGELFF. The chain joins TRBV5-8 to TRBJ2-2, with 7 bases fitting TRBD1. Trimming removed 3 bases from V and 1 base from J; junction bases left unmatched: 3. The germline V gene has CDR1 SGHTS and CDR2 YDEGEE. The CDR3 spans 15 residues.

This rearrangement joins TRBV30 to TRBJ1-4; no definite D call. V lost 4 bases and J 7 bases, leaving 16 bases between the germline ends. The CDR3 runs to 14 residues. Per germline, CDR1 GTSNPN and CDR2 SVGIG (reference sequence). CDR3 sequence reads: CAWTNREGSEKLFF. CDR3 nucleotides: TGTGCCTGGACAAACAGAGAAGGGAGTGAAAAACTGTTTTTT.

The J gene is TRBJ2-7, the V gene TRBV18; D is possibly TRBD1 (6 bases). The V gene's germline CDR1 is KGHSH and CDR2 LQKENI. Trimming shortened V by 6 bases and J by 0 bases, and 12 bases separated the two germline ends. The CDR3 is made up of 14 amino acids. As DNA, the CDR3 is TGTGCCAGCTCCAGGGACACTCGCTCCTACGAGCAGTACTTC. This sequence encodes CASSRDTRSYEQYF.

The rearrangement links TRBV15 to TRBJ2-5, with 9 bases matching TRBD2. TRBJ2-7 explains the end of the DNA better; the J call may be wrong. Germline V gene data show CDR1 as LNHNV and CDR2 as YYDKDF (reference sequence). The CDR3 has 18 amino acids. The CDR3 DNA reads TGTGCCACCAGCAGAGCAGTCGGGCTAGCGGGGAGGCCCTACGAGCAGTACTTC. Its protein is CATSRAVGLAGRPYEQYF.

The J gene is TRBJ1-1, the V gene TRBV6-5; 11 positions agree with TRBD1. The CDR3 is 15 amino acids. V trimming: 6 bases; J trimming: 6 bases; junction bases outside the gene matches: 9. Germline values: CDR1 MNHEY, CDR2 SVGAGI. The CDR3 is CASSYPGQGAAEAFF. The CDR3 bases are TGTGCCAGCAGCTACCCCGGACAGGGGGCCGCTGAAGCTTTCTTT.

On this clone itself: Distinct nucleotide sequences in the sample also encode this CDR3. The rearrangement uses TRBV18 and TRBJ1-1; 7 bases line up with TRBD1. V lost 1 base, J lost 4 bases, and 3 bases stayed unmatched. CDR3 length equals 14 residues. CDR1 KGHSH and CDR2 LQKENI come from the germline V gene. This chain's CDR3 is CASSPQGARTEAFF. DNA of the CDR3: TGTGCCAGCTCACCACAGGGGGCGCGCACTGAAGCTTTCTTT.

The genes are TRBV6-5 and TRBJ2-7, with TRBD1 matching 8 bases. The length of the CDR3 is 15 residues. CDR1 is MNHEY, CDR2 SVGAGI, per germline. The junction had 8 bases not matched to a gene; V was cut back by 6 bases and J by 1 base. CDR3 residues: CASSRQGQVSYEQYF. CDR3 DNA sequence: TGTGCCAGCAGCCGACAGGGGCAGGTTTCCTACGAGCAGTACTTC.

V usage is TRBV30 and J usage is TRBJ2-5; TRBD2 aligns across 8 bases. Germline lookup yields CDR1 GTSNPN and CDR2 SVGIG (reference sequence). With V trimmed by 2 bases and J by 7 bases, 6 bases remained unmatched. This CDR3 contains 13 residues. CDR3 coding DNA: TGTGCCTGGAGTACACTAGCGGCCAGGACCCAGTACTTC. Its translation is CAWSTLAARTQYF.

The CDR3 sequence is CAISGAGRAGNSPLHF. The CDR3 region has the DNA TGTGCCATCAGTGGGGCAGGACGGGCGGGGAATTCACCCCTCCACTTT. The chain couples TRBV10-3 to TRBJ1-6; D uncertain. The V and J ends lost 4 bases and 7 bases respectively, with 17 bases between them. This CDR3 is 16 amino acids long. The germline CDR1 and CDR2 sequences are ENHRY and SYGVKD.

The CDR3 DNA sequence: TGTGCCAGCAGCTTAGGGGGCGGGAGTATTGATACGCAGTATTTT. As protein: CASSLGGGSIDTQYF. The chain carries TRBV11-3 and TRBJ2-3; 7 bases map to TRBD2. V gave up 1 base and J gave up 6 bases; unmatched junction bases: 7. Looked up from germline, CDR1 is SGHNT and CDR2 is YENEEA. CDR3 length equals 15 residues.

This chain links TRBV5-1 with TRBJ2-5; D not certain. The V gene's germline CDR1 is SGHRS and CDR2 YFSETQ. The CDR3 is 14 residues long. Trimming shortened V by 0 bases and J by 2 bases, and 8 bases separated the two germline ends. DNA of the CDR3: TGCGCCAGCAGCTTGGTGTCAGGACAAGAGACCCAGTACTTC. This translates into CASSLVSGQETQYF.

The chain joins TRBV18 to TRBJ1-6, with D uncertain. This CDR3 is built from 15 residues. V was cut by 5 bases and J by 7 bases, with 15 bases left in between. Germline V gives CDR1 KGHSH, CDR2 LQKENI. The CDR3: CASSSIKPGNSPLHF. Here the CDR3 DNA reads TGTGCCAGCTCATCAATCAAGCCCGGGAATTCACCCCTCCACTTT.

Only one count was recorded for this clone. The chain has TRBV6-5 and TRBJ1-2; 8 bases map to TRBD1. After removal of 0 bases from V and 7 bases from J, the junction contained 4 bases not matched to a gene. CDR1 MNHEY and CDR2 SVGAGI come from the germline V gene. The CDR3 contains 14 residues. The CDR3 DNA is TGTGCCAGCAGTTACTCAACGGACAGGGCTGGCTACACCTTC. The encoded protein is CASSYSTDRAGYTF.

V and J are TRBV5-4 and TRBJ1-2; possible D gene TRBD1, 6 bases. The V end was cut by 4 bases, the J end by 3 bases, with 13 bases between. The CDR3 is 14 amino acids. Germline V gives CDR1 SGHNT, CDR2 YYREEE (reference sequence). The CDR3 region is CASSRQGRDYGYTF. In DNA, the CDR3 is TGTGCCAGCAGCCGTCAGGGGAGGGACTATGGCTACACCTTC.

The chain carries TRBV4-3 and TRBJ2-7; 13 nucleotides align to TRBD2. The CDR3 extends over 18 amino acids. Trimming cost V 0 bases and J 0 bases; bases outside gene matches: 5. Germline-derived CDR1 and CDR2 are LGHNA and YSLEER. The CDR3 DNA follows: TGCGCCAGCAGCCAAGATTTTCGACTAGCGGGAGGCTCCTACGAGCAGTACTTC. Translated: CASSQDFRLAGGSYEQYF.

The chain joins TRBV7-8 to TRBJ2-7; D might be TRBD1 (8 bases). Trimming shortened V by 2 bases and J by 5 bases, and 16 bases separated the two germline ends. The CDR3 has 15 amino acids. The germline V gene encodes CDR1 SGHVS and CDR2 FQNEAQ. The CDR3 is CASSLLQGGDDEQYF. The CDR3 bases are TGTGCCAGCAGCTTATTACAGGGGGGGGATGACGAGCAGTACTTC.

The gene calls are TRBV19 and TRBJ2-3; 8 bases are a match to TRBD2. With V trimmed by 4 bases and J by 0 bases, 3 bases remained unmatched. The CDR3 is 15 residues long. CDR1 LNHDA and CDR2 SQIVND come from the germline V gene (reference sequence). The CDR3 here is CASSRTSTSTDTQYF. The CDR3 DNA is TGTGCCAGTAGTAGGACTAGCACTAGCACAGATACGCAGTATTTT.